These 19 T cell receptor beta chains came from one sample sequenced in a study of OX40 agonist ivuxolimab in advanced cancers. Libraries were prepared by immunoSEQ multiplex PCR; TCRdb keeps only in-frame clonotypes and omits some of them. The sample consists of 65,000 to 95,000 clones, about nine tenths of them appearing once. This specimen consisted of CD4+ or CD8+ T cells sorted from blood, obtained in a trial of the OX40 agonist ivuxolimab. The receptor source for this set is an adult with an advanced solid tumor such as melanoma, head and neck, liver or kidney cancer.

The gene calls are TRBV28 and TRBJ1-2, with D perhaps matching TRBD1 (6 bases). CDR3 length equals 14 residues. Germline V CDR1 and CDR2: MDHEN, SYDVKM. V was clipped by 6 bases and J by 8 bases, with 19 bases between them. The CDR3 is CASRPGQKIPGYTF. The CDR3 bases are TGTGCCAGCAGACCGGGACAAAAGATTCCAGGCTACACCTTC.

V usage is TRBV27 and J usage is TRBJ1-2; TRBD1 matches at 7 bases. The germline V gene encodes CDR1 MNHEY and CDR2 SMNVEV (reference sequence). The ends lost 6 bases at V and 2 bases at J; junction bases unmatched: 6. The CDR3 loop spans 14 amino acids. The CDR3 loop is CASRQTGINYGYTF. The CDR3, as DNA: TGTGCCAGCAGACAGACAGGGATAAACTATGGCTACACCTTC.

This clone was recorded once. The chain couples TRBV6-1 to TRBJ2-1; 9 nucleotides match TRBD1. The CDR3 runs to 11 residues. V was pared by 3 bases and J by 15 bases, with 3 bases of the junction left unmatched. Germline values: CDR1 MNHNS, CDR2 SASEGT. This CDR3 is CASSDRDRAFF. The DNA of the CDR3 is TGTGCCAGCAGTGACCGGGACAGGGCGTTCTTC.

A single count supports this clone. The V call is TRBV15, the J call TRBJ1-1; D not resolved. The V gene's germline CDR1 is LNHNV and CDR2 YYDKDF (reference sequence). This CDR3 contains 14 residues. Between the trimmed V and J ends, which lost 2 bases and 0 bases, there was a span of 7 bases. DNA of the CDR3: TGTGCCACCAGCAGACCTACAGTGAACACTGAAGCTTTCTTT. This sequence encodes CATSRPTVNTEAFF. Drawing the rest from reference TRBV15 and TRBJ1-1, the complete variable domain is DAMVIQNPRYQVTQFGKPVTLSCSQTLNHNVMYWYQQKSSQAPKLLFHYYDKDFNNEADTPDNFQSRRPNTSFCFLDIRSPGLGDTAMYLCATSRPTVNTEAFFGQGTRLTVV.

Written as DNA, the CDR3 is TGTGCCAGCAGCGAGGGGACGGGGTCGACCTGGGGCTACGAGCAGTACTTC. This gives the protein CASSEGTGSTWGYEQYF. The gene calls are TRBV9 and TRBJ2-7; D is tentatively TRBD1 or TRBD2 (5 bases each). Trimming stripped 3 bases from V and 3 bases from J, with 22 bases between. Germline assignment: CDR1 SGDLS and CDR2 YYNGEE. This CDR3 has 17 amino acids.

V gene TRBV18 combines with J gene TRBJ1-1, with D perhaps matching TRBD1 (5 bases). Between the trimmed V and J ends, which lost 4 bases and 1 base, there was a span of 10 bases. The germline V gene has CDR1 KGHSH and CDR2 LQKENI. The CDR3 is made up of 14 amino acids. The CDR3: CASSHGQKNTEAFF. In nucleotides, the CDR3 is TGTGCCAGCTCACATGGACAAAAGAACACTGAAGCTTTCTTT.

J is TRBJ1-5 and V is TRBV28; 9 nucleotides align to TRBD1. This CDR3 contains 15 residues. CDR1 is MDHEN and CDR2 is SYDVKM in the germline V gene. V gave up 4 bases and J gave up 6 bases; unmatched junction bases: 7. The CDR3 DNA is TGTGCCAGCAGTTCTGGACAGGGGAATGGTCAGCCCCAGCATTTT. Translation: CASSSGQGNGQPQHF. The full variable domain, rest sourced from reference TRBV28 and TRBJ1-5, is DVKVTQSSRYLVKRTGEKVFLECVQDMDHENMFWYRQDPGLGLRLIYFSYDVKMKEKGDIPEGYSVSREKKERFSLILESASTNQTSMYLCASSSGQGNGQPQHFGDGTRLSIL.

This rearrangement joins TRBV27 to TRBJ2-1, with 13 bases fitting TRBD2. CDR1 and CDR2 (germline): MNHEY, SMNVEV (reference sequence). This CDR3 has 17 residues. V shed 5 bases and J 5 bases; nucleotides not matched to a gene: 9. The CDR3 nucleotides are TGTGCCAGCAGTCCGAGACTAGCGGGAGGTCAAGACAATGAGCAGTTCTTC. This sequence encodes CASSPRLAGGQDNEQFF.

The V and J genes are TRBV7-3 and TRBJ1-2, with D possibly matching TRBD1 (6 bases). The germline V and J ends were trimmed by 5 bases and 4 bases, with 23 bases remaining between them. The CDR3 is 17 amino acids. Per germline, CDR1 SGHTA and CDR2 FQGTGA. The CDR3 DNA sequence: TGTGCCAGCAGCCTTCCGGAGACAGGTAACGAATGCTATGGCTACACCTTC. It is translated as CASSLPETGNECYGYTF.

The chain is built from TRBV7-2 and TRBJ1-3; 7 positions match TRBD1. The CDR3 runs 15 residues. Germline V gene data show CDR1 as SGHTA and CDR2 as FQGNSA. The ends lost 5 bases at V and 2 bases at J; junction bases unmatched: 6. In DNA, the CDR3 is TGTGCCAGCAGCCCTATGACAGGGCCTGGAAACACCATATATTTT. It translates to CASSPMTGPGNTIYF. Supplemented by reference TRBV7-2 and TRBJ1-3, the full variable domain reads GAGVSQSPSNKVTEKGKDVELRCDPISGHTALYWYRQSLGQGLEFLIYFQGNSAPDKSGLPSDRFSAERTGGSVSTLTIQRTQQEDSAVYLCASSPMTGPGNTIYFGEGSWLTVV.

CDR3 DNA: TGCGCCAGCAGTGAGTCCCCCGGGTACGAGCAGTACTTC. It translates to CASSESPGYEQYF. V is TRBV10-1 and J is TRBJ2-7, with no clear D. V was cut by 0 bases and J by 4 bases, with 7 bases left in between. Germline V gives CDR1 WNHNN, CDR2 SYGVQD (reference sequence). This CDR3 is built from 13 residues.

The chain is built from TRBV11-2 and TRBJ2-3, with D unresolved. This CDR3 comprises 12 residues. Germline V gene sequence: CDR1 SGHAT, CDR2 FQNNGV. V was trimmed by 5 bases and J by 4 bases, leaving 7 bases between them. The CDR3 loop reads CASSPLADTQYF. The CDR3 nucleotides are TGTGCCAGCAGCCCCCTGGCAGATACGCAGTATTTT.

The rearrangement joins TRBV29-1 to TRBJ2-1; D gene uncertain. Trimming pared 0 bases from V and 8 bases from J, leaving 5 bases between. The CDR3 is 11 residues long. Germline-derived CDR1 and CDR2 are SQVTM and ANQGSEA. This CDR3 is CSVEDLHEQFF. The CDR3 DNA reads TGCAGCGTTGAAGACTTGCATGAGCAGTTCTTC.

CDR3 sequence (DNA): TGTGCTAGTGGACGGGACAGAAACAATGAAAAACTGTTTTTT. Residues: CASGRDRNNEKLFF. The V gene is TRBV12-5, the J gene TRBJ1-4, with 7 bases lining up with TRBD1. V lost 6 bases to trimming and J lost 5 bases; unmatched junction nucleotides: 6. The CDR3 totals 14 residues. The V gene's germline CDR1 is LGHNT and CDR2 FRNRAP.

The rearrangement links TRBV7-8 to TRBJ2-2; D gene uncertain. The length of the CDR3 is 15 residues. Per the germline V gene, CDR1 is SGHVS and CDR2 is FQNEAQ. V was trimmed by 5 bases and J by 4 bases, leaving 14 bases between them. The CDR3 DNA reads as TGTGCCAGCAGCCTATTTCTAGTCTCCACCGGGGAGCTGTTTTTT. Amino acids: CASSLFLVSTGELFF.

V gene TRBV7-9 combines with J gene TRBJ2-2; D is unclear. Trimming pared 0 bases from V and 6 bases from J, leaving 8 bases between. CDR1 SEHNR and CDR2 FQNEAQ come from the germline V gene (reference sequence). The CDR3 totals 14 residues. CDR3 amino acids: CASSLASVAGELFF. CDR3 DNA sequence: TGTGCCAGCAGCTTAGCTTCCGTCGCCGGGGAGCTGTTTTTT.

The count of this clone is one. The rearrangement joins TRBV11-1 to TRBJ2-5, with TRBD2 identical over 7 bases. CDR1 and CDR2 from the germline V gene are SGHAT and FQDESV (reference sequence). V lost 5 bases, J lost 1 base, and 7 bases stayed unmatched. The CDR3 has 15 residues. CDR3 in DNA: TGTGCCAGCAGCCCCGGGACTACCCTCCAAGAGACCCAGTACTTC. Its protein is CASSPGTTLQETQYF. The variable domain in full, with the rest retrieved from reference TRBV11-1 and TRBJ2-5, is EAEVAQSPRYKITEKSQAVAFWCDPISGHATLYWYRQILGQGPELLVQFQDESVVDDSQLPKDRFSAERLKGVDSTLKIQPAELGDSAMYLCASSPGTTLQETQYFGPGTRLLVL.

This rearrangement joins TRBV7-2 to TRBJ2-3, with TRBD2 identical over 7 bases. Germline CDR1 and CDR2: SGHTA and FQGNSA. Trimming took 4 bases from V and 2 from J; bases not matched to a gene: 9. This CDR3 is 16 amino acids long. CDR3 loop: CASSSWTSGNTDTQYF. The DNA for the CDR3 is TGTGCCAGCAGCTCCTGGACTAGTGGTAACACAGATACGCAGTATTTT.

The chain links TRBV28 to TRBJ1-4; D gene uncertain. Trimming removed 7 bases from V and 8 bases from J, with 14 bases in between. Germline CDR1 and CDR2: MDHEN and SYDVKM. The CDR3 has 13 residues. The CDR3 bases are TGTGCCAGCACCCCCCGAGGGCCGGAAAAACTGTTTTTT. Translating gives CASTPRGPEKLFF.